A single sample gave rise to the 30 T cell receptor beta chains below, sequenced in a study of metastatic and nonmetastatic thyroid tumors (dated by TCRdb to 2019 to 2021). Libraries came from PCR. The run used an Illumina HiSeq 4000. In TCRdb, the public reads were trimmed at Q25 with fastp and aligned with MiXCR, with productive beta chains retained. The sample contains 75,000 to 100,000 clones, roughly 12% of them found a single time. 10% to 12% of the sample rests with the top ten. No treatment had been received by any patient before thyroid surgery. The material sequenced was blood. These receptors all stem from a female donor with papillary thyroid cancer or a benign thyroid nodule (not recorded which). Some clones in this sample may be carry-over from other donors' samples.

This clone was detected many times. The rearrangement joins TRBV18 to TRBJ1-5, with no clear D. The germline V gene encodes CDR1 KGHSH and CDR2 LQKENI. This CDR3 spans 13 amino acids. V gave up 5 bases and J gave up 4 bases, with 9 bases separating them. CDR3 nucleotide sequence: TGTGCCAGCTCATCCGAGAGGAATCAGCCCCAGCATTTT. Translation: CASSSERNQPQHF.

Ten or more counts support this clone. The genes are TRBV20-1 and TRBJ1-1; the match to TRBD1 covers 8 bases. This CDR3 has 15 residues. Germline V gene sequence: CDR1 DFQATT, CDR2 SNEGSKA (reference sequence). Unmatched junction bases numbered 10, after V lost 2 bases and J lost 5 bases. The CDR3 DNA sequence: TGCAGTGCTAGAAAGTCGACAGGGGTCGGGACTGAAGCTTTCTTT. This sequence encodes CSARKSTGVGTEAFF.

There are many counts of this clone. The chain links TRBV10-1 to TRBJ2-2, with no clear D. This CDR3 spans 17 amino acids. Deletions cut 6 bases from V and 4 bases from J, with 21 bases between. The germline CDR1 and CDR2 sequences are WNHNN and SYGVQD (reference sequence). CDR3 in DNA: TGCGCCAGCAGGGGTCTCTATCCTTTAGGCATCACCGGGGAGCTGTTTTTT. Its translation: CASRGLYPLGITGELFF.

This clone was counted many times. The gene calls are TRBV7-9 and TRBJ1-2, with D uncertain. The germline CDR1 and CDR2 sequences are SEHNR and FQNEAQ (reference sequence). Trimming took off 5 bases at V and 6 bases at J, with 19 bases between the two ends. CDR3 length: 15 amino acids. The CDR3 loop reads CASSTDARADDGYTF. The CDR3 DNA follows: TGTGCCAGCAGCACAGACGCTAGGGCTGACGATGGCTACACCTTC. The full variable domain, its missing parts supplied by reference TRBV7-9 and TRBJ1-2, is DTGVSQNPRHKITKRGQNVTFRCDPISEHNRLYWYRQTLGQGPEFLTYFQNEAQLEKSRLLSDRFSAERPKGSFSTLEIQRTEQGDSAMYLCASSTDARADDGYTFGSGTRLTVV.

At least ten counts were recorded for this clone. The V and J genes are TRBV27 and TRBJ2-1; 11 positions match TRBD2. This CDR3 spans 15 amino acids. Germline trimming cut 6 bases from V and 4 bases from J; bases unmatched to any gene: 5. Germline assignment: CDR1 MNHEY and CDR2 SMNVEV (reference sequence). The CDR3 spells CASRPGLAVYNEQFF. DNA for the CDR3: TGTGCCAGCAGACCGGGACTAGCGGTTTACAATGAGCAGTTCTTC.

This clone appeared many times. The gene calls are TRBV5-1 and TRBJ2-5, with a weak D call TRBD1 (6 bases). From germline, CDR1 is SGHRS and CDR2 YFSETQ. There are 15 residues in the CDR3. V shed 4 bases and J shed 5 bases, with 18 bases lying between them. In nucleotides, the CDR3 is TGCGCCAGCAGCCCCCTCACAGGGTTCGGGGAGACCCAGTACTTC. Translated, it gives CASSPLTGFGETQYF.

In this sample, this clone turned up many times. J is TRBJ1-1 and V is TRBV20-1, with a tentative D call TRBD1 (6 bases). Germline CDR1 is DFQATT and CDR2 is SNEGSKA (reference sequence). V was shortened by 4 bases and J by 2 bases, with 17 bases between the two germline ends. This CDR3 region has 15 residues. The CDR3 sequence is CSAIVSGTTNTEAFF. CDR3 nucleotides: TGCAGTGCTATAGTATCCGGGACAACAAACACTGAAGCTTTCTTT.

This clone has a count of ten or more. The chain joins TRBV5-1 to TRBJ2-7, with 9 bases matching TRBD1. The germline CDR1 and CDR2 sequences are SGHRS and YFSETQ. The CDR3 consists of 15 residues. J lost 2 bases, V lost 0 bases, and 3 bases had no gene match. The CDR3 nucleotides read TGCGCCAGCAGCTTGGAAACAGGGGGCCCCTACGAGCAGTACTTC. Protein: CASSLETGGPYEQYF.

Many counts were recorded for this clone. V is TRBV20-1 and J is TRBJ2-3; D remains unclear. V was pared by 3 bases and J by 2 bases, with 15 bases between. There are 15 residues in the CDR3. Germline V lookup: CDR1 DFQATT, CDR2 SNEGSKA (reference sequence). This CDR3 reads CSASIGAANTDTQYF. CDR3 DNA: TGCAGTGCTAGTATCGGCGCAGCTAACACAGATACGCAGTATTTT.

A note on this clone: This could be a read error, since a much larger clone is one nucleotide away. Distinct nucleotide sequences in the sample also encode this CDR3. The chain uses TRBV7-9 and TRBJ1-2; D may be TRBD1 (6 bases). V was cut by 5 bases and J by 11 bases, with 24 bases left in between. In germline, CDR1 is SEHNR, CDR2 FQNEAQ (reference sequence). CDR3 length equals 15 residues. The CDR3 DNA sequence: TGTGCCAGCAGCCGTAGGGACACCCAATCGACCGGTTACACCTTC. This encodes CASSRRDTQSTGYTF.

The CDR3: CASSLGRGPLGGYTF. Here the CDR3 DNA reads TGCGCCAGCAGCTTGGGGCGCGGGCCCCTGGGGGGCTACACCTTC. The chain couples TRBV5-1 to TRBJ1-2; the D is unclear. The CDR3 sequence is 15 residues long. CDR1 SGHRS and CDR2 YFSETQ come from the germline V gene. V lost 0 bases to trimming and J lost 8 bases, with 17 bases between them.

This clone has ten or more counts. This rearrangement joins TRBV3-1 to TRBJ2-5, with D uncertain. V dropped 3 bases and J dropped 4 bases, with 6 bases sitting between them. There are 12 residues in the CDR3. Germline assignment: CDR1 LGHDT and CDR2 YNNKEL (reference sequence). CDR3 coding DNA: TGTGCCAGCAGCCAGCAAGGAGAGACCCAGTACTTC. Encoded protein: CASSQQGETQYF.

This clone was counted at least ten times. The chain joins TRBV7-2 to TRBJ2-2; D may be TRBD1 or TRBD2 (5 bases each). CDR1 is SGHTA and CDR2 is FQGNSA in the germline V gene. CDR3 length equals 15 residues. Trimming removed 2 bases at V and 8 bases at J, with 15 bases between. CDR3 DNA sequence: TGTGCCAGCAGCTTACGGGGCAGGGTGGCGGGGGAGCTGTTTTTT. Translated: CASSLRGRVAGELFF.

This clone was recorded many times. This rearrangement joins TRBV2 to TRBJ1-2; the D gene is possibly TRBD1 (5 bases). The germline V gene has CDR1 SNHLY and CDR2 FYNNEI. The CDR3 runs 13 residues. Trimming took off 8 bases at V and 0 bases at J, with 10 bases between the two ends. The CDR3 nucleotides are TGTGCCAGCTCTACGGACACTAACTATGGCTACACCTTC. Translation: CASSTDTNYGYTF.

As concerns this clone: A read error may produce the germline difference seen at one junction end. J is TRBJ2-1 and V is TRBV20-1; D gene uncertain. This CDR3 region has 12 residues. CDR1 and CDR2 from the germline V gene are DFQATT and SNEGSKA (reference sequence). CDR3 nucleotide sequence: TGCAGTGCCAGTGGGCGTGACAATGATCAGTTCTTC. It codes for CSASGRDNDQFF.

The sample holds many counts of this clone. DNA of the CDR3: TGTGCCAGCAGCCAAGGCGGGGATCACACAGATACGCAGTATTTT. It specifies CASSQGGDHTDTQYF. The chain uses TRBV4-2 and TRBJ2-3, with a possible D match to TRBD2 (6 bases). Trimming removed 1 base from V and 2 bases from J, with 10 bases in between. This CDR3 comprises 15 residues. Germline V lookup: CDR1 LGHNA, CDR2 YNFKEQ.

This clone was found many times. The rearrangement joins TRBV6-2 or TRBV6-3 to TRBJ1-5; D possibly corresponds to TRBD1 (6 bases). Germline V gives CDR1 MNHEY, CDR2 SVGEGT. With 8 bases removed from V and 5 bases from J, the gap between germline ends came to 25 bases. This CDR3 comprises 17 residues. Here the CDR3 DNA reads TGTGCCAGCCAGAGGACAGCTACCCGTCTCGGCGATCAGCCCCAGCATTTT. Its protein is CASQRTATRLGDQPQHF.

This chain connects TRBV5-5 to TRBJ2-7, with 7 bases matching TRBD2. Germline CDR1 is SGHKS and CDR2 is YYEKEE (reference sequence). The CDR3 covers 14 residues. V was clipped by 1 base and J by 7 bases; unmatched bases: 8. CDR3 amino acids: CASSLWEGAGEQYF. CDR3 coding DNA: TGTGCCAGCAGCTTGTGGGAGGGTGCGGGGGAGCAGTACTTC.

Note on this clone: A read error may be the cause here, since a much bigger clone is one base away. This chain connects TRBV27 to TRBJ1-1, with a tentative D call TRBD1 (5 bases). Trimming removed 1 base from V and 4 bases from J, with 19 bases in between. CDR3 length: 17 amino acids. The germline gives CDR1 MNHEY, CDR2 SMNVEV (reference sequence). The CDR3 DNA is TGTGCCAGCAGTTTATATCGTCCTCCAGGGTATGGCACTGAAGCTTTCTTT. Amino acids: CASSLYRPPGYGTEAFF.

This clone was recorded at least ten times. The J gene is TRBJ2-5, the V gene TRBV11-2; the D gene is possibly TRBD2 (6 bases). The CDR3 contains 15 residues. V dropped 5 bases and J dropped 1 base, with 14 bases sitting between them. The germline CDR1 and CDR2 sequences are SGHAT and FQNNGV. DNA for the CDR3: TGTGCCAGCAGCCCCCCTGGAGGGGCCCAAGAGACCCAGTACTTC. The encoded protein is CASSPPGGAQETQYF.

This clone has a count of ten or more. The chain employs TRBV28 and TRBJ1-1; D possibly corresponds to TRBD1 (5 bases). Germline V gene lookup returns CDR1 MDHEN and CDR2 SYDVKM. Trimming pared 3 bases from V and 0 bases from J, leaving 11 bases between. The CDR3 runs to 15 residues. This CDR3 reads CASSFGGTMNTEAFF. CDR3 DNA: TGTGCCAGCAGTTTCGGGGGGACGATGAACACTGAAGCTTTCTTT.

In this sample, this clone turned up many times. The chain combines TRBV9 with TRBJ1-5; D may be TRBD1 (5 bases). Trimming cost V 0 bases and J 5 bases, with 12 bases left between them. This CDR3 is built from 15 residues. Germline loops: CDR1 SGDLS, CDR2 YYNGEE. CDR3 sequence: CASSVGWQGYQPQHF. The CDR3 DNA reads TGTGCCAGCAGCGTAGGGTGGCAGGGATATCAGCCCCAGCATTTT.

V gene TRBV7-9 combines with J gene TRBJ2-5; 7 bases line up with TRBD1. This CDR3 is built from 16 residues. The germline CDR1 and CDR2 sequences are SEHNR and FQNEAQ (reference sequence). Germline trimming cut 7 bases from V and 2 bases from J; bases unmatched to any gene: 13. CDR3 amino acids: CASIPKGTEQQETQYF. As DNA, the CDR3 is TGTGCCAGCATTCCCAAAGGGACAGAGCAACAAGAGACCCAGTACTTC.

The chain recombines TRBV5-4 with TRBJ1-2, with D perhaps TRBD1 (6 bases). The CDR3 consists of 13 residues. The germline V gene encodes CDR1 SGHNT and CDR2 YYREEE (reference sequence). V was clipped by 6 bases and J by 8 bases, with 17 bases between them. The CDR3 here is CASIPFRGQGYTF. Written as DNA, the CDR3 is TGTGCCAGCATCCCCTTTCGGGGGCAAGGCTACACCTTC.

The gene calls are TRBV7-2 and TRBJ2-7, with TRBD1 matching 8 bases. The CDR3 contains 13 residues. With V trimmed by 5 bases and J by 7 bases, 7 bases remained unmatched. The germline V gene encodes CDR1 SGHTA and CDR2 FQGNSA. This chain's CDR3 is CASSTLTGGEQYF. For the CDR3, the DNA is TGTGCCAGCAGCACGCTTACAGGGGGAGAGCAGTACTTC.

The table lists this clone with many counts. CDR3 coding DNA: TGTGCCAGCCCCAAGGGCTCTTGGCGGGAGGCCGAGCAGTACTTC. This codes for CASPKGSWREAEQYF. The chain couples TRBV6-1 to TRBJ2-7; TRBD2 matches at 8 bases. The V gene end was trimmed by 8 bases and the J gene end by 6 bases; junction bases not matched to a gene: 15. Germline V gene sequence: CDR1 MNHNS, CDR2 SASEGT. The CDR3 consists of 15 residues.

This clone was seen at least ten times. The chain carries TRBV11-2 and TRBJ2-6, with 12 bases fitting TRBD1. This CDR3 region has 18 residues. CDR1 SGHAT and CDR2 FQNNGV come from the germline V gene. J gave up 2 bases and V 0 bases, and 2 bases lay outside the gene matches. DNA for the CDR3: TGTGCCAGCAGCTTAGATGGGGACAGGGGGCCTGGGGCCAACGTCCTGACTTTC. This encodes CASSLDGDRGPGANVLTF.

This clone was detected many times. J is TRBJ2-7 and V is TRBV20-1, with 12 nucleotides matching TRBD1. Germline loops: CDR1 DFQATT, CDR2 SNEGSKA (reference sequence). V gave up 2 bases and J gave up 0 bases; unmatched junction bases: 17. The CDR3 is 20 residues long. The CDR3 loop is CSARSTGQGARVAVSYEQYF. CDR3 nucleotide sequence: TGCAGTGCTAGATCTACGGGACAGGGGGCTAGAGTAGCGGTCTCCTACGAGCAGTACTTC.

The V and J genes are TRBV18 and TRBJ2-1, with 7 bases aligning to TRBD1. The ends lost 3 bases at V and 5 bases at J; junction bases unmatched: 7. Germline CDR1 and CDR2: KGHSH and LQKENI. The CDR3 sequence is 15 residues long. This CDR3 is CASSPLGQVNNEQFF. CDR3 nucleotides: TGTGCCAGCTCACCCCTTGGACAGGTGAACAATGAGCAGTTCTTC.

At least ten counts were recorded for this clone. The rearrangement uses TRBV3-1 and TRBJ1-3, with 8 nucleotides matching TRBD1. V shed 4 bases and J 4 bases; nucleotides not matched to a gene: 6. The germline V gene has CDR1 LGHDT and CDR2 YNNKEL (reference sequence). The CDR3 length is 15 residues. In DNA form, the CDR3 reads TGTGCCAGCAGCCTAGGACAGGGTTGGGGAAACACCATATATTTT. Translation gives CASSLGQGWGNTIYF.